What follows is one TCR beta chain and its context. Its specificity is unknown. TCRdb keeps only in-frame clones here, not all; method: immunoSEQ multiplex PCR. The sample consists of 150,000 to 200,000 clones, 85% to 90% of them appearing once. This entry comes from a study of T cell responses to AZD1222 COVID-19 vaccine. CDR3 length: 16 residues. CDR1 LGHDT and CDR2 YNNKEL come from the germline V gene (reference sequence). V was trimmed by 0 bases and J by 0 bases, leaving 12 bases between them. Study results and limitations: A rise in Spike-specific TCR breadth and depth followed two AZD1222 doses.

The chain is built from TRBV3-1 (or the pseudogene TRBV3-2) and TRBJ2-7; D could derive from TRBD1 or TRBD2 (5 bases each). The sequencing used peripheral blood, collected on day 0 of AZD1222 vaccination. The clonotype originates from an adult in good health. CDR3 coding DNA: TGTGCCAGCAGCCAAGATTCCGGGACGCTCTCCTACGAGCAGTACTTC. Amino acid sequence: CASSQDSGTLSYEQYF.